This note documents a single T cell receptor beta chain sequence. Its matching antigen is unknown. The sample belongs to a study of Ad26.COV2.S vaccination and SARS-CoV-2 variants. Overall study: Ad26.COV2.S shots went into the muscle once or twice, 56 days apart. Whole-study findings and limits: Non-spike TCR breadth showed similarity between vaccine and placebo recipients. In TCR breadth and depth analyses, total T cell responses may have been underestimated. A substantial breadth of spike-specific CD8+ and CD4+ T cell responses after vaccination has been reported.

Treatment specified: over 15 received Ad26.COV2.S at low or high dose, single or two shots; a few received placebo; per-sample allocation not given. It was on day 63 after the first vaccine or placebo injection that samples were taken. CDR1 and CDR2 from the germline V gene are GTSNPN and SVGIG (reference sequence). The CDR3 covers 14 residues. Losses at the gene ends were 5 bases for V and 2 bases for J; bases not matched to a gene: 9. Repertoires were generated with immunoSEQ multiplex PCR, while TCRdb's copy carries only in-frame clones and drops some. The sample includes some 300,000 clones, about 86% of them seen just once.

The clonotype comes from a person between 18 and 60 years old who received the Ad26.COV2.S COVID-19 vaccine or a placebo. The sequencing here drew on peripheral blood, taken in a trial of Ad26.COV2.S vaccine versus placebo. The chain employs TRBV30 and TRBJ2-7; 7 bases fit TRBD1. CDR3 sequence (DNA): TGTGCCTGGGAGAACAGGGGAAGGGCCTACGAGCAGTACTTC. Amino acids: CAWENRGRAYEQYF.